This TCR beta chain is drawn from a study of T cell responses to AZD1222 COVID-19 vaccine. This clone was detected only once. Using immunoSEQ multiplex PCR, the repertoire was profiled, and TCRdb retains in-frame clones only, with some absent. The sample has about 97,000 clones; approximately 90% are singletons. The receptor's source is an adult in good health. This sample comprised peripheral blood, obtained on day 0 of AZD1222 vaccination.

The CDR3, as DNA: TGTGCCAGCAGCCCGAGGGGGGCCGTCTCTGAAGCTTTCTTT. It codes for CASSPRGAVSEAFF. V gene TRBV7-2 combines with J gene TRBJ1-1, with a tentative D call TRBD1 (6 bases). The CDR3 spans 14 residues. CDR1 is SGHTA, CDR2 FQGNSA, per germline. The ends were cut back, 5 bases at V and 6 bases at J, with 16 bases in the middle.